These 21 T cell receptor beta chains were sequenced from one sample in a study of HIV-infected patients and healthy controls. One entry per CDR3 protein, called by TCRdb with MiXCR from the 5' RACE reads. The sample comprises around 67,000 distinct CDR3 sequences, about 16% of which are singletons, and about 6% rests with the top ten. The specimen was CD4+ T cells from blood. These receptors were taken from a human donor in good health.

This clonotype has a count of ten or more. J is TRBJ2-1 and V is TRBV7-6, with D perhaps TRBD2 (6 bases). The CDR3 is 16 amino acids. V was pared by 6 bases and J by 1 base, with 16 bases between. Per the germline V gene, CDR1 is SGHVS and CDR2 is FNYEAQ. CDR3 sequence: CASSRGGGNSYNEQFF. The CDR3 bases are TGTGCCAGCAGTCGAGGTGGCGGGAATTCCTACAATGAGCAGTTCTTC.

The chain links TRBV4-2 to TRBJ1-6; D is unresolved. Germline loops: CDR1 LGHNA, CDR2 YNFKEQ. The CDR3 totals 16 residues. The germline V and J ends were trimmed by 0 bases and 4 bases, with 10 bases remaining between them. The CDR3: CASSQESHTYNSPLHF. The CDR3 bases are TGTGCCAGCAGCCAAGAATCCCACACTTATAATTCACCCCTCCACTTT.

This chain links TRBV7-9 with TRBJ2-7, with D possibly being TRBD1 or TRBD2 (5 bases each). The V and J ends lost 5 bases and 6 bases respectively, with 17 bases between them. Germline assignment: CDR1 SEHNR and CDR2 FQNEAQ (reference sequence). This CDR3 has 14 residues. CDR3 region: CASSPSGAMSEQYF. CDR3 nucleotide sequence: TGTGCCAGCAGCCCCTCCGGGGCAATGAGCGAGCAGTACTTC. The entire variable domain, with the rest obtained from reference TRBV7-9 and TRBJ2-7, is as follows: DTGVSQNPRHKITKRGQNVTFRCDPISEHNRLYWYRQTLGQGPEFLTYFQNEAQLEKSRLLSDRFSAERPKGSFSTLEIQRTEQGDSAMYLCASSPSGAMSEQYFGPGTRLTVT.

This clonotype was observed many times. This sequence joins TRBV7-9 and TRBJ2-1; D remains unclear. The CDR3 has 14 amino acids. Germline lookup yields CDR1 SEHNR and CDR2 FQNEAQ (reference sequence). With 5 bases removed from V and 3 bases from J, the gap between germline ends came to 11 bases. The CDR3 region is CASSKDLLYNEQFF. CDR3 DNA sequence: TGTGCCAGCAGCAAGGACCTACTCTACAATGAGCAGTTCTTC.

This chain's CDR3 is CASSPDRASTDTQYF. DNA for the CDR3: TGTGCCAGCAGCCCGGACAGGGCTTCCACAGATACGCAGTATTTT. The chain is built from TRBV2 and TRBJ2-3; 8 nucleotides match TRBD1. The CDR3 spans 15 residues. Germline CDR1 SNHLY, CDR2 FYNNEI. Trimming at V came to 6 bases and at J to 2 bases, leaving 7 bases not matched to a gene.

V gene TRBV5-4 combines with J gene TRBJ2-1; 8 nucleotides agree with TRBD2. CDR3 size: 15 residues. From germline, CDR1 is SGHNT and CDR2 YYREEE (reference sequence). The ends lost 4 bases at V and 10 bases at J; junction bases unmatched: 13. The CDR3 coding sequence is TGTGCCAGCAGCCTGGGAAGACGGGAGGGCCGAGAGCAGTTCTTC. It yields the protein CASSLGRREGREQFF.

Ten or more counts support this clonotype. The J gene is TRBJ1-5, the V gene TRBV3-1, with D possibly TRBD1 on 6 matching bases. This CDR3 is built from 14 residues. V lost 8 bases and J 4 bases, leaving 15 bases between the germline ends. Germline V gene lookup returns CDR1 LGHDT and CDR2 YNNKEL (reference sequence). DNA for the CDR3: TGTGCCAGCGGCAAACAGGGTCCTAATCAGCCCCAGCATTTT. Translated, it gives CASGKQGPNQPQHF.

The DNA for the CDR3 is TGCGCCAGCAGCCCAAAGGACAGGGAAGATTCACCCCTCCACTTT. This gives the protein CASSPKDREDSPLHF. The rearrangement links TRBV4-1 to TRBJ1-6; 8 positions agree with TRBD1. The CDR3 covers 15 residues. J was trimmed by 8 bases and V by 4 bases; bases with no gene match: 7. In germline, CDR1 is MGHRA, CDR2 YSYEKL.

Only a few counts were recorded for this clonotype. The V and J genes are TRBV7-2 and TRBJ1-6; no clear D. V was clipped by 5 bases and J by 14 bases, with 16 bases between them. From germline, CDR1 is SGHTA and CDR2 FQGNSA. The CDR3 has 13 residues. CDR3 sequence reads: CASSPAGVGTLHF. CDR3 bases: TGTGCCAGCAGCCCCGCTGGGGTTGGCACCCTCCACTTT.

In its sample, this clonotype was seen a few times. The gene calls are TRBV4-3 and TRBJ2-1, with 10 bases identical to TRBD2. The germline V gene encodes CDR1 LGHNA and CDR2 YSLEER. CDR3 length: 17 residues. V lost 0 bases to trimming and J lost 7 bases; unmatched junction nucleotides: 9. The DNA of the CDR3 is TGCGCCAGCAGCCAAGATGGAGCGGGAGGGCCTACGAATGAGCAGTTCTTC. This gives the protein CASSQDGAGGPTNEQFF.

This clonotype was recorded many times. The rearrangement uses TRBV7-2 and TRBJ2-1, with 9 bases aligning to TRBD1. Germline trimming cut 5 bases from V and 6 bases from J; bases unmatched to any gene: 11. The CDR3 consists of 16 residues. From germline, CDR1 is SGHTA and CDR2 FQGNSA. The CDR3 here is CASSPKTGGFGNEQFF. The DNA for the CDR3 is TGTGCCAGCAGCCCAAAAACAGGGGGCTTCGGCAATGAGCAGTTCTTC.

This clonotype was seen more than once but under ten times. V usage is TRBV12-3 or TRBV12-4 and J usage is TRBJ2-2, with D possibly being TRBD1 (5 bases). This CDR3 region has 15 residues. Between the trimmed V and J ends, which lost 5 bases and 2 bases, there was a span of 12 bases. CDR3 nucleotide sequence: TGTGCCAGCAGTATCGGTACAGGAAACACCGGGGAGCTGTTTTTT. It yields the protein CASSIGTGNTGELFF.

This clonotype showed up just a few times. The chain uses TRBV15 and TRBJ1-4, with 8 nucleotides matching TRBD1. There are 17 residues in the CDR3. Germline-derived CDR1 and CDR2 are LNHNV and YYDKDF (reference sequence). The trim removed 0 bases at V and 3 bases at J, leaving 6 bases unmatched. DNA of the CDR3: TGTGCCACCAGCAGAGATCACAGGGACAGGTCTAATGAAAAACTGTTTTTT. It is translated as CATSRDHRDRSNEKLFF.

The chain has TRBV3-1 and TRBJ2-2; D is unclear. V was shortened by 3 bases and J by 5 bases, with 1 base between the two germline ends. There are 11 residues in the CDR3. Germline CDR1 LGHDT, CDR2 YNNKEL (reference sequence). CDR3 coding DNA: TGTGCCAGCAGCCATACCGGGGAGCTGTTTTTT. As protein: CASSHTGELFF.

The V call is TRBV12-3 or TRBV12-4, the J call TRBJ1-5; 8 bases are a match to TRBD1. Germline trimming cut 3 bases from V and 0 bases from J; bases unmatched to any gene: 19. The CDR3 totals 21 residues. The CDR3 DNA reads TGTGCCAGCAGTTTTAGACCCCGTTTCGGACAGGGAGGGAATAGCAATCAGCCCCAGCATTTT. It specifies CASSFRPRFGQGGNSNQPQHF.

The chain recombines TRBV20-1 with TRBJ2-3; possibly TRBD2 for D (7 bases). The CDR3 is 13 residues long. CDR1 DFQATT and CDR2 SNEGSKA come from the germline V gene (reference sequence). In DNA form, the CDR3 reads TGCAGGCCTGGAGGGGGGGCCCAAGATACGCAGTATTTT. It yields the protein CRPGGGAQDTQYF.

The chain employs TRBV5-1 and TRBJ2-5; 11 bases align to TRBD2. The V gene's germline CDR1 is SGHRS and CDR2 YFSETQ. The ends lost 3 bases at V and 4 bases at J; junction bases unmatched: 11. The CDR3 extends over 17 amino acids. CDR3 protein: CASSSPGLADLRETQYF. DNA of the CDR3: TGCGCCAGCAGCTCGCCGGGACTAGCGGACCTCCGAGAGACCCAGTACTTC.

The chain recombines TRBV7-2 with TRBJ2-3; 7 positions agree with TRBD1. Germline lookup yields CDR1 SGHTA and CDR2 FQGNSA. CDR3 length equals 16 residues. Germline trimming cut 0 bases from V and 2 bases from J; bases unmatched to any gene: 5. CDR3 region: CASSLAGTALTDTQYF. CDR3 DNA: TGTGCCAGCAGCTTAGCAGGGACAGCCCTCACAGATACGCAGTATTTT.

J is TRBJ1-6 and V is TRBV6-1; D ambiguous. The CDR3 is 15 amino acids. The V end lost 4 bases, the J end lost 14 bases, and 21 bases lay between the germline ends. The germline V gene encodes CDR1 MNHNS and CDR2 SASEGT. Written as DNA, the CDR3 is TGTGCCAGCAGTGGTAGTGGTGTGCAAAGAAGGACCCTCCACTTT. Amino acid sequence: CASSGSGVQRRTLHF.

The table lists this clonotype with many counts. The gene calls are TRBV7-3 and TRBJ2-3, with 10 bases identical to TRBD2. This CDR3 is 18 amino acids long. Losses at the gene ends were 7 bases for V and 3 bases for J; bases not matched to a gene: 16. Per germline, CDR1 SGHTA and CDR2 FQGTGA. The CDR3 region has the DNA TGTGCCAGCACCAAAGGGGCCAGCGGGGGGGCCTTGACAGATACGCAGTATTTT. This codes for CASTKGASGGALTDTQYF.

The table lists this clonotype with a few counts. The V and J genes are TRBV30 and TRBJ2-1; D not certain. V was cut by 3 bases and J by 6 bases, with 12 bases left in between. CDR3 size: 13 residues. Germline V lookup: CDR1 GTSNPN, CDR2 SVGIG (reference sequence). This CDR3 reads CAWSLRLGNEQFF. CDR3 nucleotide sequence: TGTGCCTGGAGCCTTAGGCTAGGCAATGAGCAGTTCTTC.